The 10 T cell receptor beta chains below were found in one sample sequenced in a study of CD8+ T cells in alopecia areata. Once RNA had been extracted, it was reverse transcribed into cDNA to act as the sequencing template. The data were produced by immunoSEQ multiplex PCR, yet TCRdb's version contains in-frame clones alone and is incomplete. The table shows 140,000 to 150,000 clones, with roughly 50% occurring only once. The sequenced sample consisted of CD4+ T cells sorted from blood. The receptors here all came from a human donor with alopecia areata.

This chain joins TRBV6-1 and TRBJ2-7; no clear D. The length of the CDR3 is 15 residues. Germline CDR1 and CDR2: MNHNS and SASEGT. Trimming left V 2 bases short and J 6 bases short, with 17 bases between. The CDR3: CASSESTAQTLEQYF. The DNA of the CDR3 is TGTGCCAGCAGTGAATCGACCGCACAGACCCTCGAGCAGTACTTC.

The chain combines TRBV5-1 with TRBJ2-2; 7 nucleotides agree with TRBD2. With V trimmed by 0 bases and J by 4 bases, 3 bases remained unmatched. This CDR3 is built from 15 residues. Germline-derived CDR1 and CDR2 are SGHRS and YFSETQ. The CDR3 sequence: CASSLALAVTGELFF. CDR3 in DNA: TGCGCCAGCAGCTTGGCCCTAGCGGTCACCGGGGAGCTGTTTTTT.

This clone appeared a single time. The rearrangement uses TRBV6-6 and TRBJ2-1; maybe TRBD2 (5 bases). Trimming stripped 5 bases from V and 4 bases from J, with 18 bases between. The CDR3 runs 16 residues. Germline loops: CDR1 MNHNY, CDR2 SVGAGI (reference sequence). CDR3 in DNA: TGTGCCAGCAGTGGGCCGTCGGAGGCCAAGTACAATGAGCAGTTCTTC. Amino acid sequence: CASSGPSEAKYNEQFF.

The V and J genes are TRBV5-1 and TRBJ2-5, with D perhaps TRBD2 (5 bases). Germline assignment: CDR1 SGHRS and CDR2 YFSETQ. The V gene lost 0 bases and the J gene lost 3 bases, with 12 bases spanning the gap. The CDR3 runs to 15 residues. CDR3 sequence (DNA): TGCGCCAGCAGCTTGGAGGGTTGGGGAGAAGAGACCCAGTACTTC. This encodes CASSLEGWGEETQYF.

The chain joins TRBV4-2 to TRBJ2-2; D gene ambiguous. V was shortened by 1 base and J by 7 bases, with 4 bases between the two germline ends. The germline V gene encodes CDR1 LGHNA and CDR2 YNFKEQ. This CDR3 is built from 12 residues. CDR3 nucleotides: TGTGCCAGCAGCCAAGTGGTCGGGGAGCTGTTTTTT. Protein: CASSQVVGELFF.

V is TRBV9 and J is TRBJ2-7; TRBD2 matches 7 bases. Unmatched junction bases numbered 12, after V lost 3 bases and J lost 3 bases. This CDR3 spans 16 amino acids. Germline values: CDR1 SGDLS, CDR2 YYNGEE. In DNA, the CDR3 is TGTGCCAGCAGCGCCCGTTCGACGGGGGGATACTACGAGCAGTACTTC. Amino acids: CASSARSTGGYYEQYF. Full variable domain (rest looked up from reference TRBV9 and TRBJ2-7): DSGVTQTPKHLITATGQRVTLRCSPRSGDLSVYWYQQSLDQGLQFLIQYYNGEERAKGNILERFSAQQFPDLHSELNLSSLELGDSALYFCASSARSTGGYYEQYFGPGTRLTVT.

The V call is TRBV4-1, the J call TRBJ2-7, with 7 bases matching TRBD1. CDR3 length: 18 residues. Germline V CDR1 and CDR2: MGHRA, YSYEKL. V trimming: 0 bases; J trimming: 4 bases; junction bases outside the gene matches: 15. As DNA, the CDR3 is TGCGCCAGCAGCCAAGACGGGTTCCCGGACAGGACAATTTACGAGCAGTACTTC. This encodes CASSQDGFPDRTIYEQYF.

The chain has TRBV25-1 and TRBJ1-1; unclear D gene. Germline V gives CDR1 MGHDK, CDR2 SYGVNS. V was clipped by 3 bases and J by 5 bases, with 10 bases between them. The CDR3 is made up of 13 amino acids. CDR3 sequence reads: CASSEGGKTEAFF. DNA for the CDR3: TGTGCCAGCAGTGAGGGCGGGAAGACTGAAGCTTTCTTT.

This sequence joins TRBV29-1 and TRBJ2-7; D might be TRBD2 (6 bases). The germline gives CDR1 SQVTM, CDR2 ANQGSEA. The CDR3 length is 15 residues. The germline V and J ends were trimmed by 0 bases and 4 bases, with 16 bases remaining between them. Written as DNA, the CDR3 is TGCAGCGTTGAAGAAAGCCGGGGGTTATCTTACGAGCAGTACTTC. Translating gives CSVEESRGLSYEQYF.

The chain has TRBV5-1 and TRBJ2-7; 12 bases map to TRBD1. Germline V gene data show CDR1 as SGHRS and CDR2 as YFSETQ. The CDR3 sequence is 17 residues long. V lost 4 bases and J lost 1; bases outside the gene matches: 9. CDR3 coding DNA: TGCGCCAGCAGCACTAAACCGGGACAGGGGGCGTCCTACGAGCAGTACTTC. Its protein product is CASSTKPGQGASYEQYF.